This TCR beta chain originates from a study of T cell responses to AZD1222 COVID-19 vaccine (dated by TCRdb to about 2021). Describing the broader study: AZD1222 recipients whose second dose came at about 4 weeks and those whose second dose came at about 12 weeks were combined into one group, since spike-specific TCR depth and breadth did not differ between the two schedules. TCR sequencing was performed for 233 trial participants, of whom some 200 were given two doses of AZD1222 and around 26 were given two doses of MenACWY control vaccine. Trial participants were enrolled by age into 18-55, 56-69 and 70-plus year subgroups, with approximately 160, 26 and 62 TCR-sequenced participants respectively.

The CDR3 contains 14 residues, cysteine and phenylalanine counted. Only the CDR3 portion is preserved as DNA: 42 bases, with reading frame beginning at the first base. V ends up 6 bases short and J 8 bases short, with an unmatched junction base count of 7. CDR1 LNHDA and CDR2 SQIVND were looked up in the germline V gene (reference sequence). The CDR3 regions of human TCRbeta chains were subjected to immunosequencing. Per the source publication's procedure: Repertoire TCRs were matched against a reference library of SARS-CoV-2-specific TCRs generated with the MIRA antigen-specificity platform. Breadth meant the fraction of unique TCRs that were SARS-CoV-2-associated, whereas depth meant the fraction of total T cells that were SARS-CoV-2-associated. Using the MIRA data, each spike-specific TCR was mapped to the spike region that the TCR reacts to and placed in a CD4 or CD8 class. Log10-transformed breadth and depth values were compared by one-way ANOVA with Sidak's multiple comparisons tests. Sourced from immuneACCESS, this table was stored by TCRdb with only in-frame sequences that have V and J called. A share of the clones is absent; for the studies checked, an unresolved V gene accounts for under half, and the remainder has no known explanation. The V and J calls and the clone size are those of that table, but D and trimming were determined from the DNA. For this sample the table gives about 190,000 clones, of which roughly 90% were detected only once. The ten largest account for 0.99% of the sample.

To note about this clone: Its antigen is not yet known. Base qualities are not at hand, and no much larger clone is one base apart.

The full study reports these points: Participants were mostly white British, with more females than males. The authors suggested clonal diversity may have been underestimated. Conclusions about previously exposed vaccinees are limited because only five to seven AZD1222 recipients were SARS-CoV-2 seropositive at baseline. Because no samples from the day 14 peak response were available, repertoires could be characterized only after the peak T cell response. Nearly half of unique spike-specific TCRs reportedly recognized epitopes outside regions mutated in the B.1.351 and B.1.1.7 variants. In the small 56-69-year group, the increase in depth fell short of significance, most likely because of low power. After two AZD1222 doses, both the breadth and the depth of spike-specific TCRs were significantly higher than at day 0 and than in MenACWY recipients. Vaccine-associated CD4 TCRs spanned the whole spike protein, with dominant responses in regions 160-218 and 743-854.

The intended sense of this specimen's time point label: baseline before first vaccination. Vaccinee samples were obtained from the UK trials COV001 and COV002, which included a single-blind randomized controlled phase 2/3 trial of AZD1222 (ChAdOx1 nCoV-19) in healthy adults. Trial participant PBMC samples were collected at day 0 and day 28 after the second dose for TCRbeta chain sequencing. This clonotype was obtained from an adult in good health. The chain is made from TRBV19 and TRBJ1-6; the central 7 bases match TRBD1. Sequencing was performed on peripheral blood, taken on day 0 of AZD1222 vaccination. The DNA reads TGTGCCAGTAGCATTACAGGGGAGGATTCACCCCTCCACTTT. Protein translation: CASSITGEDSPLHF.